Reported below is one T cell receptor beta chain. Sequencing used immunoSEQ multiplex PCR; TCRdb keeps in-frame clones, though not all of them. Altogether around 150,000 clones are present, more than 75% being singletons, with the ten largest covering 2.5% to 3%. This record comes from a study of cytomegalovirus exposure and HLA in healthy donors. Trimming pared 4 bases from V and 5 bases from J, leaving 18 bases between. Germline loops: CDR1 MDHEN, CDR2 SYDVKM. This CDR3 is 15 amino acids long. Sample: PBMCs. The TCR comes from a man in his late teens or twenties in good health and CMV-seronegative. The rearrangement joins TRBV28 to TRBJ2-7, with D maybe TRBD2 (6 bases). The CDR3 region is CASSYSPRDSNEQYF. CDR3 bases: TGTGCCAGCAGTTATTCCCCCAGGGACTCAAACGAGCAGTACTTC.